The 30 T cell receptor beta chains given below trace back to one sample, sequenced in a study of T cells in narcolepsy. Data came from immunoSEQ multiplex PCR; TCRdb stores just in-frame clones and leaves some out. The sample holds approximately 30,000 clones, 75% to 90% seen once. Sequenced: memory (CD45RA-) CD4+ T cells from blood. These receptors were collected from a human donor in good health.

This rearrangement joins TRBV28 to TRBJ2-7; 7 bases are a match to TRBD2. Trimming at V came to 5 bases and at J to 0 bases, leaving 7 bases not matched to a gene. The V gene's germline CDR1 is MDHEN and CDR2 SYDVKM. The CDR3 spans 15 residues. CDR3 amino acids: CASSKTSLGSYEQYF. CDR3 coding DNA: TGTGCCAGCAGTAAGACTAGCCTGGGCTCCTACGAGCAGTACTTC.

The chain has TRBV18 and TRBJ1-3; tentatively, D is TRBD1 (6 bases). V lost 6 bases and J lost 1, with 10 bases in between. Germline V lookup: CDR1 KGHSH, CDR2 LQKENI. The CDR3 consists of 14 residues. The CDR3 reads CASSSGASGNTIYF. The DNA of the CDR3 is TGTGCCAGCTCCTCGGGGGCGTCTGGAAACACCATATATTTT.

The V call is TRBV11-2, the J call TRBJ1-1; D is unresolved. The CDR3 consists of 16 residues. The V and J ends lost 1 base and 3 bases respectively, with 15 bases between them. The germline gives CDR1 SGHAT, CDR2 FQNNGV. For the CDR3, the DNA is TGTGCCAGCAGCTTAGTCTGGGGTACGAATTACACTGAAGCTTTCTTT. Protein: CASSLVWGTNYTEAFF.

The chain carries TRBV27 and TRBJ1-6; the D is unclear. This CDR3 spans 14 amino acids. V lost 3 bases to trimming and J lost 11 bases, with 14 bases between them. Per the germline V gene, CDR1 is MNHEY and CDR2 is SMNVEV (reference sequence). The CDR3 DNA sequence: TGTGCCAGCAGTTTTCCTCCCCCGGGGACACCCCTCCACTTT. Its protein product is CASSFPPPGTPLHF.

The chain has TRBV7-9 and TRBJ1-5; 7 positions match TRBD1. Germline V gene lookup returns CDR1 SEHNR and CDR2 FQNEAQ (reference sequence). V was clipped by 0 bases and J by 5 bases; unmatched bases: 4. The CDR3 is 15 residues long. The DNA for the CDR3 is TGTGCCAGCAGCTTAGCCGGGACAGATTATCAGCCCCAGCATTTT. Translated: CASSLAGTDYQPQHF.

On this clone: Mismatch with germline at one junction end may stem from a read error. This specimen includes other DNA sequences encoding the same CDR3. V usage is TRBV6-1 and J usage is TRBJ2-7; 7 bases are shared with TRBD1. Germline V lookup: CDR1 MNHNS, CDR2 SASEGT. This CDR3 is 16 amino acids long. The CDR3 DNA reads TGTGCTAGCAGTGAAGCGGACAGGTTACTAACCTACGAGCAGTACTTC. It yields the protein CASSEADRLLTYEQYF.

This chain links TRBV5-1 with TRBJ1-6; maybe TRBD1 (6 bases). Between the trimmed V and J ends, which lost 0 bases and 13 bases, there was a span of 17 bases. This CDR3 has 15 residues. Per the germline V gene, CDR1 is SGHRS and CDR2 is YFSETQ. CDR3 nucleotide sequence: TGCGCCAGCAGCTTGGACAGGGTTGGGCATGGGCCCCTCCACTTT. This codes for CASSLDRVGHGPLHF.

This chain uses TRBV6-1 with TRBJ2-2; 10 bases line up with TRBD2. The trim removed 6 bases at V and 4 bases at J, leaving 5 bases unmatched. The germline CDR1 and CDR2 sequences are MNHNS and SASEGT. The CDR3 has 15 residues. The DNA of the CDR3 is TGTGCCAGCAGACTAGCGGGGACGGGCACCGGGGAGCTGTTTTTT. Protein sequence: CASRLAGTGTGELFF.

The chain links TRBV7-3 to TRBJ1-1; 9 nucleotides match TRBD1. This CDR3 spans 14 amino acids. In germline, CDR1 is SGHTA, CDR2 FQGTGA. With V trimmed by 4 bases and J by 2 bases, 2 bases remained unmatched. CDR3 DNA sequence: TGTGCCAGCAGCTCACAGGGGGCAAACACTGAAGCTTTCTTT. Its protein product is CASSSQGANTEAFF. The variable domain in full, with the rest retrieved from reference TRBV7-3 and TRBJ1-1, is GAGVSQTPSNKVTEKGKYVELRCDPISGHTALYWYRQSLGQGPEFLIYFQGTGAADDSGLPNDRFFAVRPEGSVSTLKIQRTERGDSAVYLCASSSQGANTEAFFGQGTRLTVV.

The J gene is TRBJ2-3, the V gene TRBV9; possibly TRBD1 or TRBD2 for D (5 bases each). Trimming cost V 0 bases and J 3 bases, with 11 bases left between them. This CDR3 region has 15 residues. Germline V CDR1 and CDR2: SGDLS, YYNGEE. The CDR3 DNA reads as TGTGCCAGCAGCGTAGGAGGGGTTTGGACAGATACGCAGTATTTT. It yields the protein CASSVGGVWTDTQYF.

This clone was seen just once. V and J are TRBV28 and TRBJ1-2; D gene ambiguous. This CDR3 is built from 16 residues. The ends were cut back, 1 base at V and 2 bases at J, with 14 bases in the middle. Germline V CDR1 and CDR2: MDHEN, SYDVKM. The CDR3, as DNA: TGTGCCAGCAGTTTATACGGATTAACAGTAAACTATGGCTACACCTTC. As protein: CASSLYGLTVNYGYTF.

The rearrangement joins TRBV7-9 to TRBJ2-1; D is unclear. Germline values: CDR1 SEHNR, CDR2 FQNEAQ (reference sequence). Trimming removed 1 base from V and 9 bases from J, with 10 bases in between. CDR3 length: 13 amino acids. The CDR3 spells CASSLGLTTEQFF. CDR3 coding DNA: TGTGCCAGCAGCTTAGGGCTTACCACTGAGCAGTTCTTC.

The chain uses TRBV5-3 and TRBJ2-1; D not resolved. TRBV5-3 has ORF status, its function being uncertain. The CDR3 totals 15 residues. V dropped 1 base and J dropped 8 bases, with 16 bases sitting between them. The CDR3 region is CARSLPACPVHEQFF. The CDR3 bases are TGTGCCAGAAGCTTGCCAGCTTGCCCAGTCCATGAGCAGTTCTTC.

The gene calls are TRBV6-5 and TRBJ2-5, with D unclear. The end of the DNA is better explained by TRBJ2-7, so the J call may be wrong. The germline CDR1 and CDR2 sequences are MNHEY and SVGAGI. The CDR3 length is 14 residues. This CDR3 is CASSYSSASYEQYF. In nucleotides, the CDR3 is TGTGCCAGCAGTTACTCGAGTGCTTCCTACGAGCAGTACTTC.

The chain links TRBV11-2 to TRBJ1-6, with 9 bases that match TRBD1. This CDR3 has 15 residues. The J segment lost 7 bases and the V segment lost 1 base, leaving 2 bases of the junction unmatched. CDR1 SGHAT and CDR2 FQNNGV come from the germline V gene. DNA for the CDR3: TGTGCCAGCAGCTTAGGCGACAGGGGGAATTCACCCCTCCACTTT. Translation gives CASSLGDRGNSPLHF.

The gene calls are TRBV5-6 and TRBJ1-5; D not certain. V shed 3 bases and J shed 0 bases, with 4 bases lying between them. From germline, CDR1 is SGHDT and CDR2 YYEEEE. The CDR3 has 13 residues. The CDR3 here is CASSSYSNQPQHF. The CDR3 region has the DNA TGTGCCAGCAGCTCATATAGCAATCAGCCCCAGCATTTT.

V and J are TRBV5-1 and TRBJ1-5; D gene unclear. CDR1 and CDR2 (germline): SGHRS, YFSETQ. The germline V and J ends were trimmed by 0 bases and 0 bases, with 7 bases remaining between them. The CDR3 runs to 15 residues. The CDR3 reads CASSLGIYSNQPQHF. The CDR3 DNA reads TGCGCCAGCAGCTTGGGCATATATAGCAATCAGCCCCAGCATTTT.

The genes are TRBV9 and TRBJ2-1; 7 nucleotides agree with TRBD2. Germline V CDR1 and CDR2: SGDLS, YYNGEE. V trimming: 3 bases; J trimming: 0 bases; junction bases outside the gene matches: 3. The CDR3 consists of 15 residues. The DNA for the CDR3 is TGTGCCAGCAGCGCCGTAGCGGGCTCCTACAATGAGCAGTTCTTC. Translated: CASSAVAGSYNEQFF.

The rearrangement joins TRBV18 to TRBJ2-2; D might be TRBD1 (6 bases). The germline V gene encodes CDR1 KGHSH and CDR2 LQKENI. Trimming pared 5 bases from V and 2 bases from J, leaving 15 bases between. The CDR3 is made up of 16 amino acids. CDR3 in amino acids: CASSTLSGTNTGELFF. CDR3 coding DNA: TGTGCCAGCTCAACCCTATCCGGGACAAACACCGGGGAGCTGTTTTTT.

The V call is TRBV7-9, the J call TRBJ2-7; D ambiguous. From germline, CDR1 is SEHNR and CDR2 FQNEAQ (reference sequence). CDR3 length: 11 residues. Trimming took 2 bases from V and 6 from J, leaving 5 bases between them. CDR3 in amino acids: CASSLRVEQYF. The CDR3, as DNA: TGTGCCAGCAGCTTACGTGTCGAGCAGTACTTC.

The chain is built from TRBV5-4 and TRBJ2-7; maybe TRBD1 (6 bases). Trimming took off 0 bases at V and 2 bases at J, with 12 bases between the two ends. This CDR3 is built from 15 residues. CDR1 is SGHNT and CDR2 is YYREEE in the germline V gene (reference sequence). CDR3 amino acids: CASSLGRRDTYEQYF. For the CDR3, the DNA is TGTGCCAGCAGCTTGGGACGCAGGGACACCTACGAGCAGTACTTC.

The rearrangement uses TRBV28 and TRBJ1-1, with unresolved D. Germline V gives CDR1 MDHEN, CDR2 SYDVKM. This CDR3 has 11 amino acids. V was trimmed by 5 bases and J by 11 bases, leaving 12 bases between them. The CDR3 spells CASSPGLGAFF. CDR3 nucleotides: TGTGCCAGCAGTCCCGGGCTTGGGGCTTTCTTT.

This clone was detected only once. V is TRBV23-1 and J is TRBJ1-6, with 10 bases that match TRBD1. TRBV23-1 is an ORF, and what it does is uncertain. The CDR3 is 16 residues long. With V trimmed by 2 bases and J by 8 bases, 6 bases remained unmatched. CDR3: CASSQDRGRCYSPLHF. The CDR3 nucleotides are TGCGCCAGCAGTCAAGACAGGGGGCGCTGCTATTCACCCCTCCACTTT.

CDR3 coding DNA: TGTGCCAGCAGCGTCGGGACCAGATTTAGCAATCAGCCCCAGCATTTT. Translated, it gives CASSVGTRFSNQPQHF. The chain carries TRBV7-8 and TRBJ1-5, with D maybe TRBD1 (5 bases). Looked up from germline, CDR1 is SGHVS and CDR2 is FQNEAQ. Trimming cost V 5 bases and J 0 bases, with 14 bases left between them. The CDR3 covers 16 residues.

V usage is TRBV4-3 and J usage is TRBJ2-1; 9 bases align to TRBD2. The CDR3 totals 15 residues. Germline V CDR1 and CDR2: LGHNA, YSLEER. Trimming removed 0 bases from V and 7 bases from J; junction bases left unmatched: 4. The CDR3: CASSQEAGGRNEQFF. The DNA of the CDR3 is TGCGCCAGCAGCCAAGAGGCGGGGGGGCGTAATGAGCAGTTCTTC.

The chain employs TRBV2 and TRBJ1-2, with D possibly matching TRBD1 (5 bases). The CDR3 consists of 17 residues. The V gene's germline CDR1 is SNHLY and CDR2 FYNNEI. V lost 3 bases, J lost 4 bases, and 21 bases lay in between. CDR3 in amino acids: CASSEKHGTPGRYGYTF. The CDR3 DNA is TGTGCCAGCAGTGAGAAACACGGGACGCCCGGCCGCTATGGCTACACCTTC. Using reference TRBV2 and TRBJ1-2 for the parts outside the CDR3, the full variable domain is EPEVTQTPSHQVTQMGQEVILRCVPISNHLYFYWYRQILGQKVEFLVSFYNNEISEKSEIFDDQFSVERPDGSNFTLKIRSTKLEDSAMYFCASSEKHGTPGRYGYTFGSGTRLTVV.

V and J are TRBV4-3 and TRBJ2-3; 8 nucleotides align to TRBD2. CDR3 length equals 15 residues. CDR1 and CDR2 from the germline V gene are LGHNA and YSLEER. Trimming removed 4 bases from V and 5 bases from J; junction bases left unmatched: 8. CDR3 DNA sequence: TGCGCCAGCAGCCCGGAAGCGGGAGTCGGAGATACGCAGTATTTT. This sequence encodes CASSPEAGVGDTQYF.

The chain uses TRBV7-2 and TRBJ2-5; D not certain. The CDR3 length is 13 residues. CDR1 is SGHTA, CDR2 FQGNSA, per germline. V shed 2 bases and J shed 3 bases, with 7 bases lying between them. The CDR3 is CASSLSIKETQYF. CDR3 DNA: TGTGCCAGCAGCTTATCCATTAAAGAGACCCAGTACTTC.

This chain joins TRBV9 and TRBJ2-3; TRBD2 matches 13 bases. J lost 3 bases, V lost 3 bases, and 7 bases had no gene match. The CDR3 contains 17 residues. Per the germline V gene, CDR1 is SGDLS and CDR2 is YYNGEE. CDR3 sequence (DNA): TGTGCCAGCAGCGCCGGACTAGCGGGAGTGGTGACAGATACGCAGTATTTT. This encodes CASSAGLAGVVTDTQYF. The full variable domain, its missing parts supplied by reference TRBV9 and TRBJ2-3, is DSGVTQTPKHLITATGQRVTLRCSPRSGDLSVYWYQQSLDQGLQFLIQYYNGEERAKGNILERFSAQQFPDLHSELNLSSLELGDSALYFCASSAGLAGVVTDTQYFGPGTRLTVL.

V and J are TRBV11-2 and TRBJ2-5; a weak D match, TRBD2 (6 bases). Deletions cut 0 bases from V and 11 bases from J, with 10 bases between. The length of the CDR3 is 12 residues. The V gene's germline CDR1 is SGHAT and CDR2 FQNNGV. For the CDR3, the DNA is TGTGCCAGCAGCTTAGATCTCGGAGGGCAGTACTTC. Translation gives CASSLDLGGQYF.